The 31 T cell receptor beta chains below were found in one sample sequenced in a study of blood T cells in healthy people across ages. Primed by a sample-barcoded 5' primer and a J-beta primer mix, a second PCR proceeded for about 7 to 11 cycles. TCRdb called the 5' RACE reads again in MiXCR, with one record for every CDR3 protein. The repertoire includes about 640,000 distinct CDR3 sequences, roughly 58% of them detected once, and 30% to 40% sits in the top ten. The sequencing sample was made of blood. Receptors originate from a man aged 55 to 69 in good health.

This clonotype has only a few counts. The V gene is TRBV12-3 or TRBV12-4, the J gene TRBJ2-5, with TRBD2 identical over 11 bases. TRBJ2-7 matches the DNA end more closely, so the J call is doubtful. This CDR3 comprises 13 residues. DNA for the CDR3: TGTGCCAGCAGGGTAACTAGCGGGGGCGAGCAGTACTTC. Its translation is CASRVTSGGEQYF.

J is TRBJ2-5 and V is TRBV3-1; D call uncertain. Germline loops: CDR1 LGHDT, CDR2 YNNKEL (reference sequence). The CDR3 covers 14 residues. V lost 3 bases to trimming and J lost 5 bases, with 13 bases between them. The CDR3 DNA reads TGTGCCAGCAGCCATCAGGCTAGTTGGGAGACCCAGTACTTC. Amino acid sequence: CASSHQASWETQYF.

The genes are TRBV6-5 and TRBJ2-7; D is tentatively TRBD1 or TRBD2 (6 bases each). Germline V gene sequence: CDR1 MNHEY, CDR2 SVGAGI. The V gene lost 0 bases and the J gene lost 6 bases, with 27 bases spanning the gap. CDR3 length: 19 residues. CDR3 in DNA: TGTGCCAGCAGTTACTCGCCCCCAACGACGGGGGCACCCCTGGGCGAGCAGTACTTC. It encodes CASSYSPPTTGAPLGEQYF.

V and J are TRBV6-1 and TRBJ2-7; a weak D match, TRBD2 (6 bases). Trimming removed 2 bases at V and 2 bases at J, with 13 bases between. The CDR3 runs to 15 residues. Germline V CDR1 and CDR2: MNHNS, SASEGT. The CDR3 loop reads CASSEQSGQTYEQYF. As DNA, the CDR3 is TGTGCCAGCAGTGAACAAAGCGGGCAGACCTACGAGCAGTACTTC.

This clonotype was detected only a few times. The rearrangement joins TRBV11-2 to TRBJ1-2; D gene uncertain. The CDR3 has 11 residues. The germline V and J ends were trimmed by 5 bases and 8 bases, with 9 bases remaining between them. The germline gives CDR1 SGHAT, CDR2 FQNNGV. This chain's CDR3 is CASSLMGGYTF. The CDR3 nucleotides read TGTGCCAGCAGCCTAATGGGCGGCTACACCTTC.

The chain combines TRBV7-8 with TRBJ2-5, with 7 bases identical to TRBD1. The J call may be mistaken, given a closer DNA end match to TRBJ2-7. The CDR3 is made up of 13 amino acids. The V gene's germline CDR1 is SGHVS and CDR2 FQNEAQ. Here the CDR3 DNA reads TGTGCCAGCAGCTCGACAGGGTGGAACGAGCAGTACTTC. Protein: CASSSTGWNEQYF.

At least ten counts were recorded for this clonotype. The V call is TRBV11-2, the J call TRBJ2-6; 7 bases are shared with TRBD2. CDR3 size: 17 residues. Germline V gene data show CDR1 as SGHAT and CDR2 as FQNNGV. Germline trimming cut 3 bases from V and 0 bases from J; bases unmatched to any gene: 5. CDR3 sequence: CASSFYRDYSGANVLTF. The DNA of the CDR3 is TGTGCCAGCAGCTTCTACCGGGACTACTCTGGGGCCAACGTCCTGACTTTC.

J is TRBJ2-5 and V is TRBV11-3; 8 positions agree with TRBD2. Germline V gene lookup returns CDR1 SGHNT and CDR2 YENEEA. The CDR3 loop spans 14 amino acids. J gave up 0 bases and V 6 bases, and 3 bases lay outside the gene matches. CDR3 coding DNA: TGTGCCAGCAGTAAGCGGGGGAACCAAGAGACCCAGTACTTC. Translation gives CASSKRGNQETQYF.

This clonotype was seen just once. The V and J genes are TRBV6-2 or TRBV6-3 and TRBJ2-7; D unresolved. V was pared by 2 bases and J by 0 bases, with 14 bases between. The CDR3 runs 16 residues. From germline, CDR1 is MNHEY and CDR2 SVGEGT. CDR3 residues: CASSYPFLLTSYEQYF. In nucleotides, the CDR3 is TGTGCCAGCAGTTACCCGTTTCTCCTAACCTCCTACGAGCAGTACTTC.

The CDR3 coding sequence is TGCAGTGCTCCCCCACACAGGGGATTCGGGGACATTCAGTACTTC. This codes for CSAPPHRGFGDIQYF. This chain uses TRBV20-1 with TRBJ2-4; 7 nucleotides line up with TRBD1. This CDR3 spans 15 amino acids. V was pared by 5 bases and J by 8 bases, with 15 bases of the junction left unmatched. Germline V CDR1 and CDR2: DFQATT, SNEGSKA (reference sequence).

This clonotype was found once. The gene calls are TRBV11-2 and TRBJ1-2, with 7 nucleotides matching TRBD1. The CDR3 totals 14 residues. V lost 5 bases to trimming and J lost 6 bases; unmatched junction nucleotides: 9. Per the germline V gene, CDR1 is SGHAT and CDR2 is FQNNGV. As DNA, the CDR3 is TGTGCCAGCAGCCCCGCAGGGGGTGCGAATGGCTACACCTTC. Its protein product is CASSPAGGANGYTF.

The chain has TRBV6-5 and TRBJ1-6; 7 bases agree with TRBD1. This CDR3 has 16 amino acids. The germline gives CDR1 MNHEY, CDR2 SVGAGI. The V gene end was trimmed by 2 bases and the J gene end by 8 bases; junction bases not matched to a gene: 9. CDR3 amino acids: CASSYLKDREDSPLHF. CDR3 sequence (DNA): TGTGCCAGCAGTTACCTTAAAGACAGGGAGGATTCACCCCTCCACTTT.

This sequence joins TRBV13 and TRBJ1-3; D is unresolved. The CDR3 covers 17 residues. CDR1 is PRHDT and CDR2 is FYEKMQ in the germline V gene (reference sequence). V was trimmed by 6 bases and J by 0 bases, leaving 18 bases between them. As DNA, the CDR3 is TGTGCCAGCAGTTCAGTCACCCGCGCAGGCTCTGGAAACACCATATATTTT. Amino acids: CASSSVTRAGSGNTIYF.

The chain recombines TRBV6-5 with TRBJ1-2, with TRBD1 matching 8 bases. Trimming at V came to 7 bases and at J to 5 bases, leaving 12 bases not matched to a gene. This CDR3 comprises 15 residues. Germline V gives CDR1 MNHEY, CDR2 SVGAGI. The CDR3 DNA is TGTGCCAGCACCCGGGGAACAGGGGGTTGGTATGGCTACACCTTC. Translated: CASTRGTGGWYGYTF.

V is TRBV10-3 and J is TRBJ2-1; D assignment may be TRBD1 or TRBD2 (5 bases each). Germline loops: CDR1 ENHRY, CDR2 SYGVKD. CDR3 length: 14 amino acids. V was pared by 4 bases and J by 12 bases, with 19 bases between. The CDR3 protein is CAISVGTSPVGQFF. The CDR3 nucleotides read TGTGCCATCAGTGTCGGGACGTCCCCTGTAGGGCAGTTCTTC.

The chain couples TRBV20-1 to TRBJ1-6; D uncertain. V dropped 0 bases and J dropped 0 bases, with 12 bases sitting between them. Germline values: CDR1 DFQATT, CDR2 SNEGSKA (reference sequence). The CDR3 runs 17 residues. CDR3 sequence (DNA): TGCAGTGCTAGAGACCCCGCCCGGGGCTCCTATAATTCACCCCTCCACTTT. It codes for CSARDPARGSYNSPLHF.

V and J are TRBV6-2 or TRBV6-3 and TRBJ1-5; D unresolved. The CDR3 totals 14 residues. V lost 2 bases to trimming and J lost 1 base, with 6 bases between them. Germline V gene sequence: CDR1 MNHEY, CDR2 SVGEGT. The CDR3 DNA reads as TGTGCCAGCAGTTACCCGGACAGCAATCAGCCCCAGCATTTT. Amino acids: CASSYPDSNQPQHF.

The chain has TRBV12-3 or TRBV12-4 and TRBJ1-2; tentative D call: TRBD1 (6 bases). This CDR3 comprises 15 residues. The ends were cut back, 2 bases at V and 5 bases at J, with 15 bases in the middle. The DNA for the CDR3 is TGTGCCAGCAGTTTAAGCCGTAGGGGGGGATATGGCTACACCTTC. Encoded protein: CASSLSRRGGYGYTF.

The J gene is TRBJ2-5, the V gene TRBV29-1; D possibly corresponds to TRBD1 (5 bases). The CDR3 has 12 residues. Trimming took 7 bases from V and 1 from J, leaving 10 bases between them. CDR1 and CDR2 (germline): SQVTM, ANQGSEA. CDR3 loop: CSGSQVQETQYF. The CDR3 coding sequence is TGCAGCGGGTCACAGGTCCAAGAGACCCAGTACTTC.

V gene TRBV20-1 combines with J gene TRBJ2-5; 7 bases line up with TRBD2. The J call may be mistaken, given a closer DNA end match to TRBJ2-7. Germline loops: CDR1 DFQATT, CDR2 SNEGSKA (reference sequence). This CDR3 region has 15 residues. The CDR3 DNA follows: TGCAGTGCTAGTAGCGATCTAGCGGCCTCCTACGAGCAGTACTTC. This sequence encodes CSASSDLAASYEQYF.

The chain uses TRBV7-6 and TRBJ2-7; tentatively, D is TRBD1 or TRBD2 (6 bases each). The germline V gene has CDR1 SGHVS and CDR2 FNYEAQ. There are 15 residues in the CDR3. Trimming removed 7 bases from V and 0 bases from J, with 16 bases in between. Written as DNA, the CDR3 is TGTGCCAGCACCCCAGGAGGGGGGAACTCCTACGAGCAGTACTTC. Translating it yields CASTPGGGNSYEQYF.

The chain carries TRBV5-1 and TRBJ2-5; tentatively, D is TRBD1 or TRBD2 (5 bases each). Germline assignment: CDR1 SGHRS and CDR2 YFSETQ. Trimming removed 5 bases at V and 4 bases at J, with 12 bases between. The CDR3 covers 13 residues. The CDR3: CASRSGPGETQYF. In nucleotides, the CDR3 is TGCGCCAGCAGGTCGGGACCGGGAGAGACCCAGTACTTC.

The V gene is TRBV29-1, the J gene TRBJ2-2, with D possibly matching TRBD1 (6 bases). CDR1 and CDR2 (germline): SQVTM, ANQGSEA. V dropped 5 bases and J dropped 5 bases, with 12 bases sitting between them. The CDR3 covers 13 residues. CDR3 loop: CSVISGTTGELFF. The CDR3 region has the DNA TGCAGCGTTATCTCGGGGACAACCGGGGAGCTGTTTTTT.

CDR3 nucleotides: TGTGCCAGCAGCCAAGCTCTATACAGCCAAGAGACCCAGTACTTC. Its protein product is CASSQALYSQETQYF. This sequence joins TRBV11-2 and TRBJ2-5; D call uncertain. This CDR3 spans 15 amino acids. The V gene's germline CDR1 is SGHAT and CDR2 FQNNGV. V was trimmed by 5 bases and J by 1 base, leaving 14 bases between them.

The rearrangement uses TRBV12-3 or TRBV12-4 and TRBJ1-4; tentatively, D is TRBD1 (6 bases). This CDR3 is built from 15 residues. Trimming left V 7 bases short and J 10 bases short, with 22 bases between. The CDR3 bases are TGTGCCAGCATCGACCTGACAGGTGTCGGTGGAAAACTGTTTTTT. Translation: CASIDLTGVGGKLFF.

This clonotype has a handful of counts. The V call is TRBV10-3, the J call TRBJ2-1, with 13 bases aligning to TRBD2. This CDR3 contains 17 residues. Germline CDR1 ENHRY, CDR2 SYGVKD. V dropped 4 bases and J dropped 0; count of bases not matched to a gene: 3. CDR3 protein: CAISGTSGGDSYNEQFF. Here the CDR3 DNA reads TGTGCCATCAGTGGAACTAGCGGGGGGGACTCCTACAATGAGCAGTTCTTC.

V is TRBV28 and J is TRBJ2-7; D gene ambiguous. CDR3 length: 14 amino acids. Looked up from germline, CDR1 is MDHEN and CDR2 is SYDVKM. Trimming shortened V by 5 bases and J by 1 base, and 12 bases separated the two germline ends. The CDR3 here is CASSVDRVSYEQYF. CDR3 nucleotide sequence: TGTGCCAGCAGTGTCGATAGGGTTTCCTACGAGCAGTACTTC.

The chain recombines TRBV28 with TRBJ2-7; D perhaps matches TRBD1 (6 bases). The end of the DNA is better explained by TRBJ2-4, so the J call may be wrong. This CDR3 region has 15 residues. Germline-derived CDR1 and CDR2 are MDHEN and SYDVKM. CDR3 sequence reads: CASSLKPRQATIQYF. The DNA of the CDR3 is TGTGCCAGCAGTTTAAAGCCCCGACAGGCGACCATTCAGTACTTC.

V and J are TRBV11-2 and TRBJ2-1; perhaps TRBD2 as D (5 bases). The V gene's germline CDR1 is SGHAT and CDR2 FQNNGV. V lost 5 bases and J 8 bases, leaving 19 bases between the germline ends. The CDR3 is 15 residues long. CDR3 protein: CASSPRRGSGYEQFF. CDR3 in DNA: TGTGCCAGCAGCCCCAGAAGAGGGTCGGGGTATGAGCAGTTCTTC.

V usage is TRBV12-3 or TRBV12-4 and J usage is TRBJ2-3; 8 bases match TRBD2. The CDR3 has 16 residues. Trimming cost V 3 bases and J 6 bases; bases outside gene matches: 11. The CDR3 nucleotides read TGTGCCAGCAGTTTGTGGCGCACGGGGGGGGTTGATACGCAGTATTTT. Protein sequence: CASSLWRTGGVDTQYF.

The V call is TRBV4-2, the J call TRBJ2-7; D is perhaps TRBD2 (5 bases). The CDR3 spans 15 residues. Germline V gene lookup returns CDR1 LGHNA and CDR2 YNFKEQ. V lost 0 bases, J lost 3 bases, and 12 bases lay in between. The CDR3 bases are TGTGCCAGCAGCCAAGATGACGGGGTGGGCTACGAGCAGTACTTC. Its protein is CASSQDDGVGYEQYF.